This TCR beta chain derives from a study of blood T cell repertoires in COVID-19. Whole-study context: The origin of the acute and convalescent COVID-19 samples was the United States, Italy and Spain. T cells, B-cell-depleted T cells, or PBMCs provided the cDNA or gDNA that served as material.

How the authors handled the data: Nucleated cell number was recorded as an estimate derived from reference gene primer amplification. Clones were read by immunoSEQ multiplex PCR, and TCRdb kept only the in-frame ones, dropping some. The D gene and trimming were derived from the DNA, and the V and J assignments and clone size from that table. The sample lists about 160,000 clones; around 82% were seen once. Per germline, CDR1 LNHDA and CDR2 SQIVND (reference sequence). The CDR3 length is 13 residues. V was clipped by 5 bases and J by 7 bases, with 14 bases between them. This rearrangement joins TRBV19 to TRBJ1-1, with D tentatively TRBD1 (6 bases). The clonotype comes from a man aged 55-75 years with active or convalescent COVID-19. The sequenced sample was peripheral blood. The CDR3 DNA reads as TGTGCCAGTAGTGTCACAGGGTCCGTTGAAGCTTTCTTT. Encoded protein: CASSVTGSVEAFF. Variable domain in full (rest from reference TRBV19 and TRBJ1-1): DGGITQSPKYLFRKEGQNVTLSCEQNLNHDAMYWYRQDPGQGLRLIYYSQIVNDFQKGDIAEGYSVSREKKESFPLTVTSAQKNPTAFYLCASSVTGSVEAFFGQGTRLTVV.